Listed below are T cell receptor beta chains from one sample, sequenced in a study of T cells in Graves' hyperthyroidism and ophthalmopathy. TCRdb processed the multiplex PCR reads anew with MiXCR; each CDR3 protein has one entry. The sample yields around 250,000 distinct CDR3 sequences, 13% to 15% seen once. What was sequenced was blood. The receptors derive from a woman between 40 and 50 years old with Graves' hyperthyroidism that later progressed to Graves' ophthalmopathy. CDR3s include the opening cysteine and the closing phenylalanine or tryptophan. D genes are given only for firm matches. Clone sizes are given selectively: once, few, many, or a class where the clone is expanded.

size,J,V,D,DNA,CDR3
many,TRBJ1-1,TRBV29-1,.,TGCAGCGTCGGCCAGGGGTTGCGCACTGAAGCTTTCTTT,CSVGQGLRTEAFF
.,TRBJ2-7,TRBV11-2,TRBD2,TGTGCCAGCAGCCGCGAGCTAGCGGATTCCTACGAGCAGTACTTC,CASSRELADSYEQYF
.,TRBJ2-4,TRBV4-1,TRBD2,TGCGCCAGCAGCCACCCCCTCCGGGAGGGTGGAAACATTCAGTACTTC,CASSHPLREGGNIQYF
many,TRBJ1-1,TRBV18,.,TGTGCCAGCTCACGCAGGGGAGTGGTCACTGAAGCTTTCTTT,CASSRRGVVTEAFF
many,TRBJ1-2,TRBV3-1,.,TGTGCCAGCAGCCCCAAAGGAGGGGGAGCTGGCTACACCTTC,CASSPKGGGAGYTF
many,TRBJ2-2,TRBV20-1,TRBD1,TGCAGTGCTAGAGATCCTAAAGACAGGGGGCTGAAGTCCGGGGAGCTGTTTTTT,CSARDPKDRGLKSGELFF
many,TRBJ2-7,TRBV30,.,TGTGCCTCAGGGATCTCCTACGAGCAGTACTTC,CASGISYEQYF
many,TRBJ2-6,TRBV5-6,TRBD1,TGTGCCAGCAACGGCCCGGGACAGGGCTCTGGGGCCAACGTCCTGACTTTC,CASNGPGQGSGANVLTF
.,TRBJ1-6,TRBV5-1,.,TGCGCCAGCAGCTTGGGACAGACTAATTCACCCCTCCACTTT,CASSLGQTNSPLHF
.,TRBJ1-4,TRBV12-3/TRBV12-4,.,TGTGCCAGCAGCCTCCGGGAGGAAAAACTGTTTTTT,CASSLREEKLFF
many,TRBJ2-1,TRBV12-3/TRBV12-4,TRBD1,TGTGCCAGCAGCTATTGGACGCTGAACAGGGGTGGCAATGAGCAGTTCTTC,CASSYWTLNRGGNEQFF
.,TRBJ1-4,TRBV19,.,TGTGCCAGTAGTGGTGGACGGGGGAGAGAAAAACTGTTTTTT,CASSGGRGREKLFF
few,TRBJ1-3,TRBV6-1,.,TGTGCCAGCAGCCCAGGGTTTTCAGGAAACACCATATATTTT,CASSPGFSGNTIYF